The 20 T cell receptor beta chains below all came from one sample that was sequenced in a study of T cell responses to AZD1222 COVID-19 vaccine. The data were produced by immunoSEQ multiplex PCR, yet TCRdb's version contains in-frame clones alone and is incomplete. This table has 100,000 to 140,000 clones, about 89% appearing once. The source material was peripheral blood, sampled on day 0 of AZD1222 vaccination. The receptors stem from an adult in good health.

The gene calls are TRBV2 and TRBJ2-2, with D perhaps TRBD2 (6 bases). CDR3 length: 14 residues. Germline V lookup: CDR1 SNHLY, CDR2 FYNNEI. V lost 9 bases, J lost 2 bases, and 13 bases lay in between. CDR3 nucleotides: TGTGCCAGTCTCGTGGGGGGAAACACCGGGGAGCTGTTTTTT. This encodes CASLVGGNTGELFF. The entire variable domain, with the rest obtained from reference TRBV2 and TRBJ2-2, is as follows: EPEVTQTPSHQVTQMGQEVILRCVPISNHLYFYWYRQILGQKVEFLVSFYNNEISEKSEIFDDQFSVERPDGSNFTLKIRSTKLEDSAMYFCASLVGGNTGELFFGEGSRLTVL.

The chain recombines TRBV27 with TRBJ2-2, with D perhaps assigned TRBD1 or TRBD2 (5 bases each). V dropped 6 bases and J dropped 6 bases, with 17 bases sitting between them. Germline values: CDR1 MNHEY, CDR2 SMNVEV (reference sequence). CDR3 length: 15 residues. The CDR3 reads CASSQGLGAPGELFF. Written as DNA, the CDR3 is TGTGCCAGCAGCCAAGGGCTCGGGGCTCCCGGGGAGCTGTTTTTT.

The chain is built from TRBV6-5 and TRBJ2-5; 9 bases map to TRBD1. V shed 6 bases, J shed 10 bases, and the junction held 3 bases outside the gene matches. The CDR3 totals 11 residues. CDR1 MNHEY and CDR2 SVGAGI come from the germline V gene. The CDR3 loop is CASSTDRGQYF. The CDR3 DNA follows: TGTGCCAGCAGCACGGACAGGGGCCAGTACTTC.

The rearrangement joins TRBV5-1 to TRBJ2-5; TRBD1 might be the D (5 bases). CDR1 and CDR2 from the germline V gene are SGHRS and YFSETQ. Trimming stripped 0 bases from V and 2 bases from J, with 8 bases between. The CDR3 runs 14 residues. The CDR3 is CASSLVQEQETQYF. The CDR3 bases are TGCGCCAGCAGCTTGGTACAGGAACAAGAGACCCAGTACTTC.

The V call is TRBV28, the J call TRBJ1-2; D not certain. Germline loops: CDR1 MDHEN, CDR2 SYDVKM. The CDR3 is 11 amino acids. V lost 4 bases to trimming and J lost 8 bases, with 8 bases between them. CDR3 amino acids: CASSSEAGYTF. CDR3 nucleotide sequence: TGTGCCAGCAGTTCCGAGGCGGGCTACACCTTC.

The chain joins TRBV5-1 to TRBJ1-3; 7 bases are shared with TRBD1. The CDR3 runs 17 residues. Germline CDR1 SGHRS, CDR2 YFSETQ. CDR3 in DNA: TGCTCGCTACCGGGACAGCCAAAGGGTCTCTCTGGAAACACCATATATTTT. Encoded protein: CSLPGQPKGLSGNTIYF. The entire variable domain, with the rest obtained from reference TRBV5-1 and TRBJ1-3, is as follows: KAGVTQTPRYLIKTRGQQVTLSCSPISGHRSVSWYQQTPGQGLQFLFEYFSETQRNKGNFPGRFSGRQFSNSRSEMNVSTLELGDSALYLCSLPGQPKGLSGNTIYFGEGSWLTVV.

The chain employs TRBV7-9 and TRBJ1-5; 10 nucleotides match TRBD1. The CDR3 covers 19 residues. The germline V gene has CDR1 SEHNR and CDR2 FQNEAQ (reference sequence). Unmatched junction bases numbered 14, after V lost 1 base and J lost 5 bases. The CDR3 here is CASSLEGSGWDRGYQPQHF. CDR3 coding DNA: TGTGCCAGCAGCTTAGAGGGTTCAGGCTGGGACAGGGGCTATCAGCCCCAGCATTTT.

V is TRBV28 and J is TRBJ1-3, with 7 bases lining up with TRBD1. Germline CDR1 reads MDHEN; CDR2 reads SYDVKM. The CDR3 contains 13 residues. The V and J ends lost 6 bases and 3 bases, in that order; junction bases with no gene match: 2. The CDR3 bases are TGTGCCAGCAGGACAGGGTTTGGAAACACCATATATTTT. Amino acids: CASRTGFGNTIYF.

V is TRBV7-9 and J is TRBJ1-1; D may be TRBD1 (5 bases). V was trimmed by 4 bases and J by 11 bases, leaving 14 bases between them. The CDR3 is 12 amino acids. Germline V gives CDR1 SEHNR, CDR2 FQNEAQ (reference sequence). CDR3 sequence (DNA): TGTGCCAGCAGCTCCGGGGACCTGGGGGCTTTCTTT. It translates to CASSSGDLGAFF. Drawing the rest from reference TRBV7-9 and TRBJ1-1, the complete variable domain is DTGVSQNPRHKITKRGQNVTFRCDPISEHNRLYWYRQTLGQGPEFLTYFQNEAQLEKSRLLSDRFSAERPKGSFSTLEIQRTEQGDSAMYLCASSSGDLGAFFGQGTRLTVV.

The sample holds one count of this clone. CDR3 region: CASSSTRRGLETDTQYF. CDR3 in DNA: TGTGCCAGCAGTTCAACGCGGAGGGGGTTGGAGACAGATACGCAGTATTTT. The chain is built from TRBV27 and TRBJ2-3; either TRBD1 or TRBD2 may supply D (6 bases each). V lost 4 bases and J lost 3, with 20 bases in between. The CDR3 loop spans 17 amino acids. Germline V gene sequence: CDR1 MNHEY, CDR2 SMNVEV (reference sequence).

This clone was seen once. This sequence joins TRBV24-1 and TRBJ1-2, with a tentative D call TRBD1 (5 bases). The germline V gene has CDR1 KGHDR and CDR2 SFDVKD. The ends were cut back, 2 bases at V and 6 bases at J, with 18 bases in the middle. The CDR3 runs 16 residues. CDR3: CATSDSGSLGLHGYTF. In DNA form, the CDR3 reads TGTGCCACCAGTGATTCAGGGTCGCTCGGTTTGCATGGCTACACCTTC.

This clone has a single count. The V gene is TRBV19, the J gene TRBJ1-1; 8 bases fit TRBD1. The CDR3 extends over 13 amino acids. Germline assignment: CDR1 LNHDA and CDR2 SQIVND (reference sequence). After removal of 8 bases from V and 1 base from J, the junction contained 3 bases not matched to a gene. Here the CDR3 DNA reads TGTGCCAGTTGCGGACAGGGGAACACTGAAGCTTTCTTT. Translating gives CASCGQGNTEAFF.

This clone showed up just once. V and J are TRBV18 and TRBJ1-6; maybe TRBD1 (6 bases). The CDR3 totals 15 residues. Trimming left V 8 bases short and J 3 bases short, with 14 bases between. CDR1 is KGHSH, CDR2 LQKENI, per germline. Written as DNA, the CDR3 is TGTGCCAGCGGGGACACCGGAAACTATAATTCACCCCTCCACTTT. It specifies CASGDTGNYNSPLHF.

This clone occurred a few times. The rearrangement links TRBV5-1 to TRBJ1-1; D gene uncertain. The ends were cut back, 0 bases at V and 4 bases at J, with 10 bases in the middle. The CDR3 loop spans 14 amino acids. Germline V gene data show CDR1 as SGHRS and CDR2 as YFSETQ. For the CDR3, the DNA is TGCGCCAGCAGCTTGGCCCAGGTAGGCACTGAAGCTTTCTTT. This translates into CASSLAQVGTEAFF.

The rearrangement uses TRBV4-2 and TRBJ2-2; no reliable D call. The CDR3 loop spans 15 amino acids. Germline V gives CDR1 LGHNA, CDR2 YNFKEQ. Trimming shortened V by 5 bases and J by 3 bases, and 13 bases separated the two germline ends. The CDR3 sequence: CASSSMYLDTGELFF. DNA of the CDR3: TGTGCCAGCAGCTCCATGTACCTGGACACCGGGGAGCTGTTTTTT.

The genes are TRBV28 and TRBJ2-1; no reliable D call. Trimming removed 3 bases at V and 8 bases at J, with 20 bases between. This CDR3 has 16 amino acids. The germline V gene encodes CDR1 MDHEN and CDR2 SYDVKM. The CDR3 loop is CASSFLIASNDDEQFF. The CDR3 bases are TGTGCCAGCAGTTTTCTTATCGCCTCGAATGACGATGAGCAGTTCTTC.

The chain combines TRBV6-5 with TRBJ2-2; 7 positions match TRBD2. The germline CDR1 and CDR2 sequences are MNHEY and SVGAGI. The V segment lost 11 bases and the J segment 5 bases; nucleotides outside the gene matches: 8. The CDR3 consists of 13 residues. This CDR3 is CASLASGTGELFF. DNA of the CDR3: TGTGCCTCCCTTGCTAGCGGAACCGGGGAGCTGTTTTTT.

V and J are TRBV28 and TRBJ1-2; no firm D call. The germline CDR1 and CDR2 sequences are MDHEN and SYDVKM. The CDR3 runs to 14 residues. The V gene lost 1 base and the J gene lost 5 bases, with 11 bases spanning the gap. In DNA form, the CDR3 reads TGTGCCAGCAGTTTATCGGCGGAAGTTTATGGCTACACCTTC. Its protein product is CASSLSAEVYGYTF.

The rearrangement uses TRBV15 and TRBJ1-3; a weak D match, TRBD1 (6 bases). V lost 4 bases to trimming and J lost 0 bases, with 13 bases between them. Germline CDR1 LNHNV, CDR2 YYDKDF (reference sequence). The CDR3 sequence is 16 residues long. The chain's CDR3 is CATSKRGRFSGNTIYF. As DNA, the CDR3 is TGTGCCACCAGCAAGAGGGGGAGGTTCTCTGGAAACACCATATATTTT.

The genes are TRBV7-8 and TRBJ2-2, with TRBD2 matching over 14 bases. The CDR3 is 18 amino acids. Germline-derived CDR1 and CDR2 are SGHVS and FQNEAQ. V dropped 2 bases and J dropped 6; count of bases not matched to a gene: 8. CDR3 bases: TGTGCCAGCAGCTTACGGGCTGGGACTAGCGGGAGTCCCGGGGAGCTGTTTTTT. Encoded protein: CASSLRAGTSGSPGELFF.